Here is one T cell receptor (beta chain) with its context. This specimen belongs to a study of tumor-infiltrating lymphocytes in primary liver carcinoma. Across the whole study: Those enrolled were patients of both sexes, who were aged 30 to 69 years.

Trimming removed 6 bases from V and 1 base from J; junction bases left unmatched: 14. The CDR3 loop spans 19 amino acids. From unsorted bulk tissue weighing roughly 17-31 mg, DNA and RNA were co-extracted. Enrolled patients were chronically infected with HBV and treatment-naive. Samples were taken from five separate regions (per tumor). Viable tumor cells exceeded 90% in all tumor samples. Reverse transcription of about 500 ng total RNA with a constant-region primer produced TCR beta cDNA. Three nested multiplex PCR rounds of slightly modified ARM-PCR generated TCR beta libraries. TRBV1-TRBV30 forward primers paired with a C-beta reverse primer drove the first two PCR rounds, roughly 9 cycles each. Using its own MiXCR run on the multiplex PCR reads, TCRdb lists one record per CDR3 protein. The profile shows 90,000 to 150,000 distinct CDR3 sequences, 50% to 65% of them singletons.

The chain uses TRBV12-3 or TRBV12-4 and TRBJ2-6; 8 bases line up with TRBD1. The sample taken for sequencing was liver tumor tissue from sampling region 1. Subset of the sample: tumor region T1, superior pole. The receptor was derived from a woman aged 55-70 years with primary liver carcinoma and hepatitis B virus infection. CDR3 region: CASSTRRDRLLSGANVLTF. DNA for the CDR3: TGTGCCAGCAGCACCCGGCGGGACAGGTTATTATCTGGGGCCAACGTCCTGACTTTC.